These T cell receptor beta chains were read from a single sample in a study of T cells in Graves' hyperthyroidism and ophthalmopathy. One entry per CDR3 protein, called by TCRdb with MiXCR from the multiplex PCR reads. The data contain roughly 500,000 distinct CDR3 sequences, about 22% of them singletons. Material for sequencing was blood. The source is a woman in her 70s with Graves' ophthalmopathy. CDR3s include the opening cysteine and the closing phenylalanine or tryptophan. Clone sizes are given selectively: once, few, many, or a class where the clone is expanded.

V gene: TRBV28; J gene: TRBJ2-5; clone size: few; CDR3 protein: CASSLNHLGTQYF
V gene: TRBV18; J gene: TRBJ2-7; clone size: NA; CDR3 protein: CASSPQDRPAYEQYF
V gene: TRBV28; J gene: TRBJ1-2; clone size: many; CDR3 protein: CASSPGHLNYGYTF
V gene: TRBV19; J gene: TRBJ1-2; clone size: NA; CDR3 protein: CASSNGLAVGNYGYTF
V gene: TRBV12-3/TRBV12-4; J gene: TRBJ1-2; clone size: many; CDR3 protein: CASSGSTGIGSYTF
V gene: TRBV3-1; J gene: TRBJ2-1; clone size: few; CDR3 protein: CASSRTGREQFF
V gene: TRBV19; J gene: TRBJ2-1; clone size: NA; CDR3 protein: CASSIEGASGWYNEQFF
V gene: TRBV28; J gene: TRBJ2-5; clone size: few; CDR3 protein: CASSFSRGARETQYF
V gene: TRBV30; J gene: TRBJ2-7; clone size: few; CDR3 protein: CAWTRTRYEQYF
V gene: TRBV7-9; J gene: TRBJ2-1; clone size: many; CDR3 protein: CASSLGSWEQFF
V gene: TRBV30; J gene: TRBJ2-1; clone size: few; CDR3 protein: CAWMGRGPGQFF
V gene: TRBV13; J gene: TRBJ1-2; clone size: NA; CDR3 protein: CASSLGLGLYGYTF
V gene: TRBV28; J gene: TRBJ2-5; clone size: many; CDR3 protein: CASSIGRASETQYF
V gene: TRBV2; J gene: TRBJ2-5; clone size: many; CDR3 protein: CATEAGGGTQYF
V gene: TRBV7-2; J gene: TRBJ2-1; clone size: few; CDR3 protein: CASSLTKRERGEQFF
V gene: TRBV7-2; J gene: TRBJ1-1; clone size: NA; CDR3 protein: CASSLFQVGEGTEAFF
V gene: TRBV28; J gene: TRBJ2-2; clone size: many; CDR3 protein: CGFRTNTGELFF
V gene: TRBV20-1; J gene: TRBJ1-1; clone size: few; CDR3 protein: CSAQIIPGPNTEAFF
V gene: TRBV12-3/TRBV12-4; J gene: TRBJ2-2; clone size: many; CDR3 protein: CASSFRTSGNTGELFF
V gene: TRBV30; J gene: TRBJ2-7; clone size: NA; CDR3 protein: CAWSPSGIDEQYF
V gene: TRBV18; J gene: TRBJ2-1; clone size: NA; CDR3 protein: CASSPLANNEQFF
V gene: TRBV28; J gene: TRBJ2-5; clone size: NA; CDR3 protein: CAGSQPGQGQETQYF
V gene: TRBV7-3; J gene: TRBJ2-1; clone size: NA; CDR3 protein: CASSLKVPHSSYNEQFF
V gene: TRBV19; J gene: TRBJ2-2; clone size: few; CDR3 protein: CASSTPGHTTGELFF
V gene: TRBV7-9; J gene: TRBJ1-1; clone size: NA; CDR3 protein: CASSLRVAFF
V gene: TRBV24-1; J gene: TRBJ2-7; clone size: once; CDR3 protein: CATSNSYEQYF
V gene: TRBV20-1; J gene: TRBJ1-2; clone size: NA; CDR3 protein: CSAIRQGDYGYTF
V gene: TRBV19; J gene: TRBJ2-7; clone size: few; CDR3 protein: CASSILGGSYEQYF
V gene: TRBV7-3; J gene: TRBJ2-3; clone size: few; CDR3 protein: CASSLGGRIDTQYF
V gene: TRBV5-4; J gene: TRBJ2-5; clone size: many; CDR3 protein: CASSQGQQETQYF
V gene: TRBV6-1; J gene: TRBJ1-1; clone size: many; CDR3 protein: CASSDLGQGITEAFF
V gene: TRBV7-2; J gene: TRBJ2-1; clone size: NA; CDR3 protein: CASSLTSGRRNEQFF
V gene: TRBV18; J gene: TRBJ2-3; clone size: NA; CDR3 protein: CASSPQESSTDTQYF
V gene: TRBV2; J gene: TRBJ2-5; clone size: many; CDR3 protein: CASTGGRSRGETQYF
V gene: TRBV3-1; J gene: TRBJ2-3; clone size: NA; CDR3 protein: CASSLTGGVDTQYF
V gene: TRBV7-8; J gene: TRBJ1-1; clone size: few; CDR3 protein: CASSLVAGVNTEAFF
V gene: TRBV12-3/TRBV12-4; J gene: TRBJ2-7; clone size: NA; CDR3 protein: CASSEPWTSGLGQYF
V gene: TRBV12-3/TRBV12-4; J gene: TRBJ2-7; clone size: many; CDR3 protein: CASGSGTGYPEQYF
V gene: TRBV28; J gene: TRBJ2-7; clone size: many; CDR3 protein: CASSSTGVMYEQYF
V gene: TRBV11-3; J gene: TRBJ1-5; clone size: many; CDR3 protein: CASKRGRPPQHF
V gene: TRBV5-1; J gene: TRBJ2-3; clone size: NA; CDR3 protein: CASSLAQTSGSIDTQYF
V gene: TRBV15; J gene: TRBJ1-2; clone size: few; CDR3 protein: CATSRGGSYGYTF
V gene: TRBV3-1; J gene: TRBJ1-1; clone size: few; CDR3 protein: CASSQEVGMAFF
V gene: TRBV7-2; J gene: TRBJ1-2; clone size: NA; CDR3 protein: CASSLASGQNYGYTF
V gene: TRBV11-2; J gene: TRBJ2-5; clone size: once; CDR3 protein: CASSISGRLQETQYF
V gene: TRBV7-9; J gene: TRBJ1-1; clone size: NA; CDR3 protein: CASSNRRLSGTRDLNTEAFF
V gene: TRBV15; J gene: TRBJ2-7; clone size: few; CDR3 protein: CATSRDIAREYEQYF
V gene: TRBV12-3/TRBV12-4; J gene: TRBJ2-1; clone size: many; CDR3 protein: CASSPSWGEQFF
V gene: TRBV5-1; J gene: TRBJ2-5; clone size: NA; CDR3 protein: CASSPSLETQYF